This note documents a single TCR beta chain sequence. The target antigen is unknown. Looked up from germline, CDR1 is MNHNS and CDR2 is SASEGT. V was shortened by 4 bases and J by 0 bases, with 18 bases between the two germline ends. CDR3 length: 17 residues. This sample stems from a study of tumor and adjacent non-tumor tissue in lung cancer. Whole-study context: Histology: about twelve adenocarcinoma, a couple of squamous cell carcinoma, 1 small cell lung cancer. Regarding the study as a whole: Shorter survival was associated with higher TCR diversity in tumors. Significantly higher TCR diversity was found in tumor than normal lung.

No cell sorting was done before RNA was extracted from the tissue. TCRbeta libraries were built with three rounds of nested PCR, modified from ARM-PCR. TCRdb re-called the multiplex PCR reads through MiXCR, storing one row per CDR3 protein. This table holds 85,000 to 100,000 distinct CDR3 sequences, less than 75% found once. The chain combines TRBV6-1 with TRBJ1-1; weak D call: TRBD1 (5 bases). The source material was lung tumor tissue. The clonotype originates from a man aged 55 to 69 with non-small cell lung cancer. The chain's CDR3 is CASSVDGGVWLNTEAFF. The DNA of the CDR3 is TGTGCCAGCAGTGTCGACGGAGGGGTTTGGTTGAACACTGAAGCTTTCTTT.